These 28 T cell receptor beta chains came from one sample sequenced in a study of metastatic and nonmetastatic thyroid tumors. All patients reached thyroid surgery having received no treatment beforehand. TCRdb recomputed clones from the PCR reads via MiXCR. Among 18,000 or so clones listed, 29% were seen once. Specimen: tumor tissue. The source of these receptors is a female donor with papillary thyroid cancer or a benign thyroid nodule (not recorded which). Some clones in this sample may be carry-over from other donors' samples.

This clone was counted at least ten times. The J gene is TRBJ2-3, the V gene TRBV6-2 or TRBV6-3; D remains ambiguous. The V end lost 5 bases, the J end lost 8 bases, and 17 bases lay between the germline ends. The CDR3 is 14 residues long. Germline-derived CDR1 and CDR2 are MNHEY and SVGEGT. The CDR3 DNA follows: TGTGCCAGCAGTCCCATAGGAATAAAGGCTACGCAGTATTTT. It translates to CASSPIGIKATQYF.

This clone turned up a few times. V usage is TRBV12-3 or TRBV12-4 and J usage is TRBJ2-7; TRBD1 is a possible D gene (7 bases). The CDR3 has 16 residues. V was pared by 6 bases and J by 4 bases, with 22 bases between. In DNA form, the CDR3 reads TGTGCCAGCAGGGACGGAGGGGGCGGGGTATGGTACGAGCAGTACTTC. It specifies CASRDGGGGVWYEQYF.

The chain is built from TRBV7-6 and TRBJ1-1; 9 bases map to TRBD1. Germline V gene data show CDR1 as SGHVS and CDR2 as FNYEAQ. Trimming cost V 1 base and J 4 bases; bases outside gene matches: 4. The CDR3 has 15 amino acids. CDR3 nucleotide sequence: TGTGCCAGCAGCTTAGAGGAGACAGGGGGCACTGAAGCTTTCTTT. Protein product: CASSLEETGGTEAFF.

The CDR3 sequence is CASSLIRGDNQPQHF. CDR3 in DNA: TGTGCCAGCAGTTTGATCCGGGGTGACAATCAGCCCCAGCATTTT. This chain uses TRBV27 with TRBJ1-5; D remains unclear. From germline, CDR1 is MNHEY and CDR2 SMNVEV (reference sequence). The CDR3 totals 15 residues. V was shortened by 3 bases and J by 3 bases, with 12 bases between the two germline ends.

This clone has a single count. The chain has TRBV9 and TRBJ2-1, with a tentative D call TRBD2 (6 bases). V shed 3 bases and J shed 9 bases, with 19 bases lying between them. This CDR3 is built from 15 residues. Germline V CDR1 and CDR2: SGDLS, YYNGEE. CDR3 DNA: TGTGCCAGCAGCGGATTTGACGGGAGAGGCCTTGAGCAGTTCTTC. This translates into CASSGFDGRGLEQFF.

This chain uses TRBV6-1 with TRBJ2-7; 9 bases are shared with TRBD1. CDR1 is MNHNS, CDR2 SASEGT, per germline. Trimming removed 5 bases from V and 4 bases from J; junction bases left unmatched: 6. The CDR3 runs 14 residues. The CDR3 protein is CASSTGDRGYEQYF. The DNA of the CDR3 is TGTGCCAGCAGTACAGGTGACAGGGGGTACGAGCAGTACTTC.

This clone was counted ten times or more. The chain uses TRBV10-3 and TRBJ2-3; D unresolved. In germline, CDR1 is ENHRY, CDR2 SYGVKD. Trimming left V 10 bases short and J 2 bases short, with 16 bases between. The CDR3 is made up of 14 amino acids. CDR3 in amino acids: CATQLTVYTDTQYF. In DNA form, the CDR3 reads TGTGCCACACAACTGACCGTTTACACAGATACGCAGTATTTT.

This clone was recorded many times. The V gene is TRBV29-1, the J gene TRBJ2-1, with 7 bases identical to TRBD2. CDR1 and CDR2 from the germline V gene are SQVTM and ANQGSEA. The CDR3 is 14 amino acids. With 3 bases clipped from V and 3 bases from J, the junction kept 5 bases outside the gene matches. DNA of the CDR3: TGCAGCGTTGAGTGGGACTACATCTACAATGAGCAGTTCTTC. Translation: CSVEWDYIYNEQFF.

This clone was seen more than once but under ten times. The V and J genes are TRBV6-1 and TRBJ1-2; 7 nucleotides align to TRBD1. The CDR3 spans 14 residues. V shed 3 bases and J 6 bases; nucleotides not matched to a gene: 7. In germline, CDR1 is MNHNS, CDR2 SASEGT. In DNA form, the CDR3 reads TGTGCCAGCAGTGACGACAGGGAAAGGGATGGCTACACCTTC. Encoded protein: CASSDDRERDGYTF.

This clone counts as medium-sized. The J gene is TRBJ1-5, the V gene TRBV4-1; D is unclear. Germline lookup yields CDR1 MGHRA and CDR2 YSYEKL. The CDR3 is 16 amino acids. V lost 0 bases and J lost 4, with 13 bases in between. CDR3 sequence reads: CASSQEWGVGNQPQHF. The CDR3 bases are TGCGCCAGCAGCCAAGAGTGGGGTGTGGGGAATCAGCCCCAGCATTTT.

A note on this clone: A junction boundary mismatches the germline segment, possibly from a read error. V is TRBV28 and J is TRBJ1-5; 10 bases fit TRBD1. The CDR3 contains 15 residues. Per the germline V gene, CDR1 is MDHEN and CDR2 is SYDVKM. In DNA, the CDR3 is TGTGCCAGCTGTTTAGGGGGACAGGGGAATCAGCCCCAGCATTTT. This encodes CASCLGGQGNQPQHF.

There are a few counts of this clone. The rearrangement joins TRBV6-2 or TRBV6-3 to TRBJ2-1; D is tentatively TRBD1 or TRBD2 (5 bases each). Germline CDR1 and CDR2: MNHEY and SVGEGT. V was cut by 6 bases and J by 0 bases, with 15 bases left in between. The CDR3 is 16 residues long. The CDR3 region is CASRRPGRDSYNEQFF. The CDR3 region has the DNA TGTGCCAGCAGGCGACCGGGACGGGACTCCTACAATGAGCAGTTCTTC.

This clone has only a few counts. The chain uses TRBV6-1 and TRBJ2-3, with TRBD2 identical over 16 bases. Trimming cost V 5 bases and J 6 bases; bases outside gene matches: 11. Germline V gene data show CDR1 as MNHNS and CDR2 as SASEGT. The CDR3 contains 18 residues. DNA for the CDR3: TGTGCCAGCAGTACAGGGACTAGCGGGAGGGCCGGGTTTGATACGCAGTATTTT. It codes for CASSTGTSGRAGFDTQYF.

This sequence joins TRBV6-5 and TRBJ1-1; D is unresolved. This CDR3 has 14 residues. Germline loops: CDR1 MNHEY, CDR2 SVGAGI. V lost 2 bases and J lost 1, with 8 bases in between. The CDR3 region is CASSYPRANTEAFF. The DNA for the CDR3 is TGTGCCAGCAGTTACCCGAGGGCGAACACTGAAGCTTTCTTT.

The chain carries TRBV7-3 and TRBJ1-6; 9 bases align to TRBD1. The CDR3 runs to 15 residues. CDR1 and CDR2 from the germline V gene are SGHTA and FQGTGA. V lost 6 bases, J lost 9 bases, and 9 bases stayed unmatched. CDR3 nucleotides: TGTGCCAGCAGTGAAACAGGGGGCTTAGGTTCACCCCTCCACTTT. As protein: CASSETGGLGSPLHF.

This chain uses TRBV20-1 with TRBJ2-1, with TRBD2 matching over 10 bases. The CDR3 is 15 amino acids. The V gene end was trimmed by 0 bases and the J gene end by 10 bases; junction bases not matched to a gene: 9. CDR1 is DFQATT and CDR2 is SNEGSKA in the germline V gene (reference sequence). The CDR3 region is CSAREEAGGPGEQFF. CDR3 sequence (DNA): TGCAGTGCTAGAGAGGAAGCGGGAGGGCCCGGAGAGCAGTTCTTC.

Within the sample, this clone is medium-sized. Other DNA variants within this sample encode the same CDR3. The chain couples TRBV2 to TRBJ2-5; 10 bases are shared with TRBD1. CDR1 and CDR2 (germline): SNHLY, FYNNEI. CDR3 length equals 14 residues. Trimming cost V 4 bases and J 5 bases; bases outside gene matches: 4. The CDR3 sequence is CASSGTGGGETQYF. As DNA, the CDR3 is TGTGCCAGCAGTGGGACAGGGGGAGGGGAGACCCAGTACTTC. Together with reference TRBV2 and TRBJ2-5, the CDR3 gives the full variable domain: EPEVTQTPSHQVTQMGQEVILRCVPISNHLYFYWYRQILGQKVEFLVSFYNNEISEKSEIFDDQFSVERPDGSNFTLKIRSTKLEDSAMYFCASSGTGGGETQYFGPGTRLLVL.

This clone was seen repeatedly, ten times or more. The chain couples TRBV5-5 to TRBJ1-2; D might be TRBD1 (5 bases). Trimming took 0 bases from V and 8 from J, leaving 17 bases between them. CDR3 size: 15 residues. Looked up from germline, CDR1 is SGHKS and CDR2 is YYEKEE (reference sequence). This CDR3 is CASSLEDSPYEGYTF. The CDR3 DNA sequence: TGTGCCAGCAGCTTGGAAGACAGCCCCTATGAGGGCTACACCTTC.

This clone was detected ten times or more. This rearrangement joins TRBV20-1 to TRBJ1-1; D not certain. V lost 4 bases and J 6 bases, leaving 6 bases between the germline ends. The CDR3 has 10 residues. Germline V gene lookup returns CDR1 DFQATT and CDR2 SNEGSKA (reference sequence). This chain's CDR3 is CSATSAEAFF. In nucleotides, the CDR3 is TGCAGTGCTACCTCAGCTGAAGCTTTCTTT.

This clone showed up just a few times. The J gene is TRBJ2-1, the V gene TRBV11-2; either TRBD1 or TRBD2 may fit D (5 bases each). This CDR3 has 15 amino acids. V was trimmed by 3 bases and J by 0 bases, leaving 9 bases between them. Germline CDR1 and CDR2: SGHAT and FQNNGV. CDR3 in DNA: TGTGCCAGCAGCTTGGGACCCAGCTCCTACAATGAGCAGTTCTTC. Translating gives CASSLGPSSYNEQFF.

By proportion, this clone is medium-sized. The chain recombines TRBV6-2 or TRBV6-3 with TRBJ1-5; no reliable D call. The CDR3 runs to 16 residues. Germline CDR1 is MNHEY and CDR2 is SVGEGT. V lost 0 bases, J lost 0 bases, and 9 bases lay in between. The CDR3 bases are TGTGCCAGCAGTTACTCGTCCGGGCATAGCAATCAGCCCCAGCATTTT. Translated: CASSYSSGHSNQPQHF.

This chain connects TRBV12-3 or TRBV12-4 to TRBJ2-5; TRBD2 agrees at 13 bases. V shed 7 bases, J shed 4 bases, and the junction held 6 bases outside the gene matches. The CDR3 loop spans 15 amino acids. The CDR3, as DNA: TGTGCCAGCACCCTAGGACTAGCGGGAGTAGAGACCCAGTACTTC. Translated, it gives CASTLGLAGVETQYF.

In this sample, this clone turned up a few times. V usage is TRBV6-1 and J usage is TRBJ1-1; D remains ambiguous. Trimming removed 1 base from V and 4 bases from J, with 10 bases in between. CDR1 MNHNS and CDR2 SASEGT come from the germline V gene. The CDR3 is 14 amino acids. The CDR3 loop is CASSEGGVSTEAFF. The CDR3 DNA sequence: TGTGCCAGCAGTGAAGGCGGGGTGAGCACTGAAGCTTTCTTT.

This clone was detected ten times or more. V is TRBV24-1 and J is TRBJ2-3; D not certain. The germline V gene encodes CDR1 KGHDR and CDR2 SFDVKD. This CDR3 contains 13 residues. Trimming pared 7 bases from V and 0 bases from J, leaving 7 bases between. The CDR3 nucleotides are TGTGCCACCAGGGCGGCTAGCACAGATACGCAGTATTTT. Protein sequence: CATRAASTDTQYF.

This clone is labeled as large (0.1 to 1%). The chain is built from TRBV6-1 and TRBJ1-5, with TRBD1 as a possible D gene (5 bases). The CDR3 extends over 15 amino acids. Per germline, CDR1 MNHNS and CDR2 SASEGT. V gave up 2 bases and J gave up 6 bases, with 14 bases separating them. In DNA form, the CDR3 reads TGTGCCAGCAGTGAATTTGGGGCCCTCCTTCAGCCCCAGCATTTT. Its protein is CASSEFGALLQPQHF.

The CDR3 DNA follows: TGTGCCAGTAGTATGAAGTGGGAGCTGTTTTTT. It codes for CASSMKWELFF. The chain has TRBV19 and TRBJ2-2, with D hard to call. The CDR3 consists of 11 residues. V lost 3 bases, J lost 9 bases, and 5 bases lay in between. CDR1 LNHDA and CDR2 SQIVND come from the germline V gene (reference sequence). Using reference TRBV19 and TRBJ2-2 for the parts outside the CDR3, the full variable domain is DGGITQSPKYLFRKEGQNVTLSCEQNLNHDAMYWYRQDPGQGLRLIYYSQIVNDFQKGDIAEGYSVSREKKESFPLTVTSAQKNPTAFYLCASSMKWELFFGEGSRLTVL.

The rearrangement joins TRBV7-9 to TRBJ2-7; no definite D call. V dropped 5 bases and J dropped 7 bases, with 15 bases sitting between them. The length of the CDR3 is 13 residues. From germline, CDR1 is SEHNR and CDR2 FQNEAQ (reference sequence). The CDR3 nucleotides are TGTGCCAGCAGCCCCCGTGACCTTTCAGAGCAGTACTTC. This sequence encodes CASSPRDLSEQYF.

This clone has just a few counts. CDR3 DNA: TGTGCCAGCAGCGAGGGGGGGGTAGGTGGCTACACCTTC. Translating it yields CASSEGGVGGYTF. V usage is TRBV6-1 and J usage is TRBJ1-2; maybe TRBD1 (6 bases). Per the germline V gene, CDR1 is MNHNS and CDR2 is SASEGT. The ends were cut back, 6 bases at V and 7 bases at J, with 15 bases in the middle. This CDR3 has 13 amino acids.